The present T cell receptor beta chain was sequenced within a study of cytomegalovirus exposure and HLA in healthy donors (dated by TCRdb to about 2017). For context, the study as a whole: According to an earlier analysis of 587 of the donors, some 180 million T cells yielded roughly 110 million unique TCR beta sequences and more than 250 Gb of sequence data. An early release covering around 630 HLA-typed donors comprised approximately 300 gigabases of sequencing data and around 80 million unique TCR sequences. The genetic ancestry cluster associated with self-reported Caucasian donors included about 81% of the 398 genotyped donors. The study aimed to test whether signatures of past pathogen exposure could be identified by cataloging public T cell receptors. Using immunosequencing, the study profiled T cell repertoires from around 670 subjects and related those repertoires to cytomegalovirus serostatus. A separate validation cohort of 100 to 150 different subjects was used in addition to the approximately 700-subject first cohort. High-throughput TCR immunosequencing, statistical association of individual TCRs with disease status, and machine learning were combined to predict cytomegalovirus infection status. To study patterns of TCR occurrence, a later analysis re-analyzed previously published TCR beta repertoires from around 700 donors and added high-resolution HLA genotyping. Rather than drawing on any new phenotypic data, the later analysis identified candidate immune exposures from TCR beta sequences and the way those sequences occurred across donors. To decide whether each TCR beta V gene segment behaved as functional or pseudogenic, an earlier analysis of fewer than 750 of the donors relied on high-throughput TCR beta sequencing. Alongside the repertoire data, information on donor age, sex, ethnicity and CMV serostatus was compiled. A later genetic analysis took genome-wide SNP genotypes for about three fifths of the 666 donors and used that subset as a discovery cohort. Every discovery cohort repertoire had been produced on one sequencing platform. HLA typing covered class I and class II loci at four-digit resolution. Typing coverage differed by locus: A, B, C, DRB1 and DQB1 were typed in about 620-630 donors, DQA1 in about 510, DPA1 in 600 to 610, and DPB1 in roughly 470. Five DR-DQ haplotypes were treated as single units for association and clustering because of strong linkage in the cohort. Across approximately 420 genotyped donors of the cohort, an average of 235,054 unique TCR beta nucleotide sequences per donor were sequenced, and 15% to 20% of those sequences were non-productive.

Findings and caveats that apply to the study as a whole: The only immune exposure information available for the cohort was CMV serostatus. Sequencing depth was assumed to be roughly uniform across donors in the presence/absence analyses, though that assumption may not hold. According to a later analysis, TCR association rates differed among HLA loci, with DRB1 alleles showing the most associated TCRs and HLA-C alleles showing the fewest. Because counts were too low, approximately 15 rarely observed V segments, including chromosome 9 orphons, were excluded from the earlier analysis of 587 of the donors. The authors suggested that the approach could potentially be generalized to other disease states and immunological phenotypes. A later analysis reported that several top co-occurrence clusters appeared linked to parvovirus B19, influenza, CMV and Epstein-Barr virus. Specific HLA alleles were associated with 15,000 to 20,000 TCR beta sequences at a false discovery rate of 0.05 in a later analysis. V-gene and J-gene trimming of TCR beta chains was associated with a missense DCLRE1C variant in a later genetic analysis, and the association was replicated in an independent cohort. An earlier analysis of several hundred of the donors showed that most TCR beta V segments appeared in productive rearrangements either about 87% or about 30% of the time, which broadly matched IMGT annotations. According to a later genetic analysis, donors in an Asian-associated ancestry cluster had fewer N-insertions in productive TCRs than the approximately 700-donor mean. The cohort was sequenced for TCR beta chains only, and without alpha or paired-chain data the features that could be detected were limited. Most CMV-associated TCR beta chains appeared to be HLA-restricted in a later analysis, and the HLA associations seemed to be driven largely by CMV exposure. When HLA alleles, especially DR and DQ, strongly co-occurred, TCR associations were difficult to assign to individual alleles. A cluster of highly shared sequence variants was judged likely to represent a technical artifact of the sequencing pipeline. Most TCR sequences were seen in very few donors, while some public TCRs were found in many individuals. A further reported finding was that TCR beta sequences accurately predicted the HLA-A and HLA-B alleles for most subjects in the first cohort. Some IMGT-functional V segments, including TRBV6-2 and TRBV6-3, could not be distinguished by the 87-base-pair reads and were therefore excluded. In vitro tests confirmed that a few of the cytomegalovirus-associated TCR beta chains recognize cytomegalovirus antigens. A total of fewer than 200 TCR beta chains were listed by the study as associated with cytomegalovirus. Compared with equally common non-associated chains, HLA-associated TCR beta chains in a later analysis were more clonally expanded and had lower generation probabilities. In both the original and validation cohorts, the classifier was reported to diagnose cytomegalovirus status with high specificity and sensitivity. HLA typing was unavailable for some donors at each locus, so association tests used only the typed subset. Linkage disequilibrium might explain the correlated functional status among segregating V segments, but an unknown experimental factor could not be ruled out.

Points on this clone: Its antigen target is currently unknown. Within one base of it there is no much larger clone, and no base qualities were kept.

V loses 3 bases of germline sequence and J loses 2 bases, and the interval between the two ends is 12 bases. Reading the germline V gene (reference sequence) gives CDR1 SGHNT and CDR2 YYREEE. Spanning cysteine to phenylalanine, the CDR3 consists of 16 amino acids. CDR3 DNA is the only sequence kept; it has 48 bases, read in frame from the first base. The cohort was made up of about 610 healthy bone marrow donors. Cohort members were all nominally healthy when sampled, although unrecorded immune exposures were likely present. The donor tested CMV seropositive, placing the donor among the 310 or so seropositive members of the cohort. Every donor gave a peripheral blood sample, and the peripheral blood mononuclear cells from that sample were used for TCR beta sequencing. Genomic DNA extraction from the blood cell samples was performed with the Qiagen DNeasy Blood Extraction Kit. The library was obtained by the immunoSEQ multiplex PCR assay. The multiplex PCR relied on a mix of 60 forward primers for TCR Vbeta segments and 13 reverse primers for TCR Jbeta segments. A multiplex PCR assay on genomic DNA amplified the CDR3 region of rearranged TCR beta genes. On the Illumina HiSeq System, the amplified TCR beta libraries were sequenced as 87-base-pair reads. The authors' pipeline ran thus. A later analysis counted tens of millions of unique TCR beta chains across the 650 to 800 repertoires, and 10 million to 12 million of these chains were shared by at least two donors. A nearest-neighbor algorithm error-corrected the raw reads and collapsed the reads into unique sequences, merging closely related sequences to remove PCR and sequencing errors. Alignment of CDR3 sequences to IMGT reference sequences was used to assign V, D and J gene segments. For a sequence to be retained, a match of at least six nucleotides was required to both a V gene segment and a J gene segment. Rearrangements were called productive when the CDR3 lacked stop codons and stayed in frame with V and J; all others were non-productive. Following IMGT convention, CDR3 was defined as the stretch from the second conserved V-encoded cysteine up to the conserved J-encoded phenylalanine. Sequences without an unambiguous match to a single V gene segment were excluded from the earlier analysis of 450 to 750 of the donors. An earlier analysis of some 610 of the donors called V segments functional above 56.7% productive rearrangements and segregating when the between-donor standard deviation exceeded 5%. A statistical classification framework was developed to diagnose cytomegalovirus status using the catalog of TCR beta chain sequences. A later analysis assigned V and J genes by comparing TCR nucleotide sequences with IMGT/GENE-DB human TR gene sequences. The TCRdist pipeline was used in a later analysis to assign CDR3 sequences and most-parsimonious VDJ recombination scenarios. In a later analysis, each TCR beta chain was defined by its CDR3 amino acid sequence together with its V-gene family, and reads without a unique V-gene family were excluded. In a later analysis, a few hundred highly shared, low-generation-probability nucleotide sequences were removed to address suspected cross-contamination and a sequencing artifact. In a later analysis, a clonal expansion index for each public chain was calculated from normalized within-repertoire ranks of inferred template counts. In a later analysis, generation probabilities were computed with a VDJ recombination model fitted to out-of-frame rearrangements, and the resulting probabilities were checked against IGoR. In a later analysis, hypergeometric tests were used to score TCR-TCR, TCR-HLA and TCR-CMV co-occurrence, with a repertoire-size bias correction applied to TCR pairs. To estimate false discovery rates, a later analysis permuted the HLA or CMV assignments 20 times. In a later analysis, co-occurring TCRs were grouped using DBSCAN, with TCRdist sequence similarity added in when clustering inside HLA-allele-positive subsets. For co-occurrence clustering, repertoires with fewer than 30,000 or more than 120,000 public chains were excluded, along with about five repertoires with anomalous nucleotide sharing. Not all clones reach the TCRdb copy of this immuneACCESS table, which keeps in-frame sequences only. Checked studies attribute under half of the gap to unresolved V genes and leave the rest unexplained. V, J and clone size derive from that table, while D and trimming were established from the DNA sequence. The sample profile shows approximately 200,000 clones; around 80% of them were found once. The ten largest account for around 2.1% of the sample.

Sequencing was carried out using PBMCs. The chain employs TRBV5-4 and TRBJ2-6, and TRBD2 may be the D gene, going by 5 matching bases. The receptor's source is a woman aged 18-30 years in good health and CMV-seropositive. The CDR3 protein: CASSSRGQAGANVLTF. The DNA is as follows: TGTGCCAGCAGCTCCCGAGGGCAGGCTGGGGCCAACGTCCTGACTTTC.